This T cell receptor beta chain originates from a study of CD8 T cells in Susac syndrome (dated by TCRdb to 2018 to 2020). For the study in its entirety: Of the Susac syndrome patients who were sequenced, fewer than 10 were in clinical remission while roughly six had clinically active disease. At the time of blood withdrawal, Susac syndrome patients were either therapy-naive, taking corticosteroids (with some also receiving IVIg), or on IVIg alone. Repertoire sequencing was used to test whether CD8+ T cell activation and differentiation in Susac syndrome was antigen driven. Broader findings and caveats from the paper: In the CD4+ T cell repertoire of Susac syndrome patients, clonal expansion was not detected. The study acknowledged that relatively few individuals were included in the TCR sequencing and HLA analysis.

Regarding this clonotype: Its antigen specificity is not known. No base-level quality is on record; no much larger clone is a single base apart.

RNA was extracted using the RNeasy kit, and roughly 0.45 to 1 microgram was reverse transcribed with random hexamers. The immunoSEQ multiplex PCR assay, covering 54 Vbeta and 13 Jbeta segments, was used to amplify TCR beta CDR3 regions. Bias from PCR amplification was corrected by using a synthetic template baseline for primer optimization and for computational correction. Per the source publication's procedure: Reads were assigned to V, D and J genes according to IMGT and analyzed in immunoSEQ Analyzer, with only productive sequences retained. Clonality was computed as one minus Shannon entropy normalized by log2 of the number of productive unique sequences. For each patient and control, public and private clones were evaluated among the 100 most prevalent clones. Susac-specific clones were defined as absent from healthy and MS cohorts, roughly 1,100 published viral clones and other ImmuneACCESS disease sequences. The public reads were run again by TCRdb, first through fastp at Q25 and then through MiXCR, and only productive beta chains were kept. Records with the same CDR3 protein are collapsed into one entry carrying the most frequent genes and DNA. TCRdb, rather than the study authors, made the V and J calls. Within this sample are approximately 190,000 distinct CDR3 sequences, with 95% of them counted one time only. The ten top clones hold approximately 0.1% of the sample.

Peripheral blood CD8+ and CD4+ T cells from healthy donors, Susac syndrome patients and multiple sclerosis patients were profiled by high-throughput TCR beta sequencing. The Susac syndrome patients fulfilled recently defined diagnostic criteria for definite or probable disease. Bulk CD8+ and CD4+ T cells were purified magnetically by negative isolation, whereas CD8+ TEMRA cells were enriched by FACS. Blood was drawn into EDTA tubes, processed within 24 hours, and PBMCs were isolated by density gradient centrifugation. PBMCs intended for TCR sequencing were cryopreserved in liquid nitrogen and were subsequently thawed in a 37 degrees C water bath. The sorted or isolated CD4+, CD8+ and CD8+ TEMRA cells reached a purity of at least 90%. As encoded in the germline V gene, CDR1 is LGHNA while CDR2 is YNFKEQ. Its CDR3 holds 15 amino acids, cysteine through phenylalanine. The retained sequence is limited to the CDR3, 45 bases, with the frame set at the first base. V drops 1 base and J drops 4 bases, leaving 14 bases in between.

The source is a human donor with Susac syndrome. The source material was CD4+ T cells from PBMCs. The sequence links TRBV4-2 to TRBJ2-7; TRBD1 could be the D gene, as 6 bases match. The CDR3 corresponds to CASSQAAVQGYEQYF. The DNA sequence is TGTGCCAGCAGCCAAGCGGCGGTTCAGGGGTACGAGCAGTACTTC.